This TCR beta chain was profiled in a study of T cell responses to AZD1222 COVID-19 vaccine. Both about-4-week and about-12-week second-dose recipients were combined. TCRdb's copy holds only in-frame clones and misses some; the assay was immunoSEQ multiplex PCR. The sample has approximately 140,000 clones, 80% to 95% seen once. Concerning this clone: Its antigen remains unknown.

Study-wide results and limits: Repertoires were obtained only post-peak T cell response. Elevations in Spike-specific TCR breadth and depth followed administration of two AZD1222 doses.

Germline lookup yields CDR1 ENHRY and CDR2 SYGVKD. The CDR3 sequence is 14 residues long. V shed 4 bases, J shed 3 bases, and the junction held 1 base outside the gene matches. The source was peripheral blood, collected 28 days after the second AZD1222 dose. The V and J genes are TRBV10-3 and TRBJ2-2, with 8 positions matching TRBD2. This TCR came from an adult who received the AZD1222 COVID-19 vaccine. The DNA for the CDR3 is TGTGCCATCAGTGGCGGGGGGTACACCGGGGAGCTGTTTTTT. It translates to CAISGGGYTGELFF.